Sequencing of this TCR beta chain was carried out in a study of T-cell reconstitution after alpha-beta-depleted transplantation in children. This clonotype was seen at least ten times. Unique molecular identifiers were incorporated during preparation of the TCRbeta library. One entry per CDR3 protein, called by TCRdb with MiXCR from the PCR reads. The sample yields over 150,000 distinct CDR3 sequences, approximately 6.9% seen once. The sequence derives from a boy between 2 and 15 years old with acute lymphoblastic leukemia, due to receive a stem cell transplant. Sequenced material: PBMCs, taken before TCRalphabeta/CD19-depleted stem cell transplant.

The CDR3 reads CSARDRGETQYF. CDR3 bases: TGCAGTGCTAGAGATCGTGGGGAGACCCAGTACTTC. This rearrangement joins TRBV20-1 to TRBJ2-5; D uncertain. The CDR3 is 12 amino acids. Trimming shortened V by 0 bases and J by 5 bases, and 7 bases separated the two germline ends. Germline lookup yields CDR1 DFQATT and CDR2 SNEGSKA (reference sequence).